The present entry profiles one TCR beta chain with its context. Its antigen is as yet unknown. The entry originates in a study of PD-1 blockade in classical Hodgkin lymphoma. TCRdb's table, derived via immunoSEQ multiplex PCR, lists solely in-frame clones and lacks some. The sample records some 110,000 clones, roughly 90% being singletons. V was pared by 4 bases and J by 0 bases, with 21 bases between. The germline V gene encodes CDR1 SEHNR and CDR2 FQNEAQ (reference sequence). This CDR3 has 18 amino acids. General observations from the study: With respect to the repertoire differences, their causes, possibly disease activity or prior therapy, remain undefined. When set against healthy donors, newly diagnosed patients were reported to show lower baseline TCR diversity. When nivolumab was started under 1 year after ASCT, patients were excluded.

The time point here: cycle 4 day 1 (C4D1), after more than five weeks of nivolumab. Brentuximab vedotin exposure varied among the patients, all of whom had relapsed after autologous stem cell transplantation. Reported best responses ranged across complete response, partial response or progressive disease. The sequence came from a human donor with classical Hodgkin lymphoma. The sample consisted of peripheral blood mononuclear cells (PBMCs), taken before the fourth cycle of nivolumab. The rearrangement joins TRBV7-9 to TRBJ1-2; tentative D call: TRBD1 (5 bases). The CDR3 bases are TGTGCCAGCAGCTCGTCCGGGACCTCTGTTTTCACTAACTATGGCTACACCTTC. This codes for CASSSSGTSVFTNYGYTF.